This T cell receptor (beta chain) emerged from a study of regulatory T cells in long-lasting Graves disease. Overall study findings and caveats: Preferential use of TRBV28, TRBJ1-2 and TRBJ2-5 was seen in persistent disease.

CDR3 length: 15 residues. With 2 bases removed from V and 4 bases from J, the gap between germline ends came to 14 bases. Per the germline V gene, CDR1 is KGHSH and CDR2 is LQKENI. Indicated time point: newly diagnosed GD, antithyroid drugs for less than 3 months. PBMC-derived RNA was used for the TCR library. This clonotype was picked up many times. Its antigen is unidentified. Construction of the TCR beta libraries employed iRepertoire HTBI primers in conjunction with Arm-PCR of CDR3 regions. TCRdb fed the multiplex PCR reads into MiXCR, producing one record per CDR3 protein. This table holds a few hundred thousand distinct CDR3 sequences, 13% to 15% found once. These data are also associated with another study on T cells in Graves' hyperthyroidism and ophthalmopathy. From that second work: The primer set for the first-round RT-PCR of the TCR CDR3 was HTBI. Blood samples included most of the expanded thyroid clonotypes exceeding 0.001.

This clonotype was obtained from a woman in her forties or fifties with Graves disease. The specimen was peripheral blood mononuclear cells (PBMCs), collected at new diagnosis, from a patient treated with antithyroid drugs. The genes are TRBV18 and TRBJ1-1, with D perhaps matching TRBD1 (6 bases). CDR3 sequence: CASSPRGGGGTEAFF. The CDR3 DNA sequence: TGTGCCAGCTCACCAAGGGGGGGCGGTGGCACTGAAGCTTTCTTT.